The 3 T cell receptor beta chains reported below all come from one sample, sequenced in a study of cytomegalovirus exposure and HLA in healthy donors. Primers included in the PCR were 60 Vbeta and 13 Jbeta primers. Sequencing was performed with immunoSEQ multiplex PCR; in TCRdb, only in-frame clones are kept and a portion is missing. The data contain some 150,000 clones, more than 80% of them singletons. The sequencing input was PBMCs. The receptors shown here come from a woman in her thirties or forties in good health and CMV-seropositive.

CDR3 loop: CASSRAGPLDYEQYF. The CDR3 DNA sequence: TGTGCCAGCAGCCGTGCAGGCCCCCTTGACTACGAGCAGTACTTC. V gene TRBV5-4 combines with J gene TRBJ2-5; D is uncertain. TRBJ2-7 matches the DNA end more closely, so the J call is doubtful. This CDR3 is built from 15 residues. The germline gives CDR1 SGHNT, CDR2 YYREEE (reference sequence).

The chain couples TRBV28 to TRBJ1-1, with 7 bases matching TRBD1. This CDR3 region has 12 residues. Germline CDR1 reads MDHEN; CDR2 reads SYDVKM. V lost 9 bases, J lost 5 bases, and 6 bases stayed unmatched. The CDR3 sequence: CASGTVGTEAFF. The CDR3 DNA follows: TGTGCCAGTGGGACAGTTGGGACTGAAGCTTTCTTT.

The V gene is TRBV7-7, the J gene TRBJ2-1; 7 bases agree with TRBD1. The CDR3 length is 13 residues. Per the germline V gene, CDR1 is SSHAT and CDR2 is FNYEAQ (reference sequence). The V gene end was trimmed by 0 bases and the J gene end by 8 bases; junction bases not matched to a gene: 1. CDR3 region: CASSLAGGDEQFF. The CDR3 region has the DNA TGTGCCAGCAGCTTAGCAGGGGGCGATGAGCAGTTCTTC.